Listed here are 30 T cell receptor beta chains from one sample, sequenced in a study of cytomegalovirus exposure and HLA in healthy donors. Here immunoSEQ multiplex PCR was the method, and the copy in TCRdb shows in-frame clones only, minus some. Of roughly 130,000 clones in the sample, about nine tenths were seen once. Sequenced material: PBMCs. The source of these receptors is a man in his late teens or twenties in good health and CMV-seronegative.

This sequence joins TRBV19 and TRBJ2-7, with D tentatively TRBD2 (6 bases). CDR3 length equals 16 residues. Trimming cost V 1 base and J 1 base, with 14 bases left between them. The germline V gene encodes CDR1 LNHDA and CDR2 SQIVND (reference sequence). The CDR3 bases are TGTGCCAGTAGTATAGGCGGGGCAGGAAAATCCTACGAGCAGTACTTC. Protein product: CASSIGGAGKSYEQYF.

This clone was seen a handful of times. V gene TRBV30 combines with J gene TRBJ1-5; D is uncertain. V gave up 4 bases and J gave up 6 bases, with 13 bases separating them. CDR1 and CDR2 from the germline V gene are GTSNPN and SVGIG (reference sequence). The CDR3 is 13 residues long. The chain's CDR3 is CAWTGKGGQPQHF. DNA for the CDR3: TGTGCCTGGACGGGAAAGGGCGGTCAGCCCCAGCATTTT.

J is TRBJ2-1 and V is TRBV6-1; D uncertain. The CDR3 consists of 14 residues. Germline assignment: CDR1 MNHNS and CDR2 SASEGT. Trimming removed 9 bases at V and 4 bases at J, with 16 bases between. The CDR3 bases are TGTGCCAGTTCCGGGTCAGCCTTTTACAATGAGCAGTTCTTC. It specifies CASSGSAFYNEQFF.

The chain recombines TRBV30 with TRBJ2-7; possibly TRBD1 for D (5 bases). Germline V CDR1 and CDR2: GTSNPN, SVGIG (reference sequence). This CDR3 has 13 amino acids. The V gene lost 3 bases and the J gene lost 3 bases, with 12 bases spanning the gap. The CDR3 reads CAWSVFRDYEQYF. Here the CDR3 DNA reads TGTGCCTGGAGCGTTTTCAGGGACTACGAGCAGTACTTC.

This clone was counted a single time. The chain links TRBV13 to TRBJ2-1; D is perhaps TRBD2 (6 bases). This CDR3 is 15 amino acids long. The V gene lost 5 bases and the J gene lost 8 bases, with 19 bases spanning the gap. Germline V gene lookup returns CDR1 PRHDT and CDR2 FYEKMQ (reference sequence). The CDR3 nucleotides read TGTGCCAGCAGCCAAGGCTCGGGACTTACGGATGAGCAGTTCTTC. It is translated as CASSQGSGLTDEQFF. The full variable domain, completed using reference TRBV13 and TRBJ2-1, is AAGVIQSPRHLIKEKRETATLKCYPIPRHDTVYWYQQGPGQDPQFLISFYEKMQSDKGSIPDRFSAQQFSDYHSELNMSSLELGDSALYFCASSQGSGLTDEQFFGPGTRLTVL.

The chain joins TRBV7-2 to TRBJ2-1; TRBD2 might be the D (5 bases). Trimming shortened V by 4 bases and J by 2 bases, and 12 bases separated the two germline ends. The germline V gene encodes CDR1 SGHTA and CDR2 FQGNSA. The CDR3 is made up of 15 amino acids. The CDR3 region is CASSYSGNPYNEQFF. CDR3 coding DNA: TGTGCCAGCAGCTATTCCGGGAACCCCTACAATGAGCAGTTCTTC.

The chain recombines TRBV19 with TRBJ1-1; 7 positions match TRBD1. The germline gives CDR1 LNHDA, CDR2 SQIVND (reference sequence). The J segment lost 11 bases and the V segment lost 4 bases, leaving 10 bases of the junction unmatched. The CDR3 runs to 13 residues. In nucleotides, the CDR3 is TGTGCCAGTAGTACCGGGACAGCCTTTTCGGCTTTCTTT. This sequence encodes CASSTGTAFSAFF.

This clone is a singleton in its sample. The V call is TRBV5-6, the J call TRBJ2-7; 11 nucleotides align to TRBD2. Losses at the gene ends were 0 bases for V and 3 bases for J; bases not matched to a gene: 5. This CDR3 region has 16 residues. Germline V CDR1 and CDR2: SGHDT, YYEEEE. The CDR3 is CASSLGLAGGFYEQYF. CDR3 nucleotides: TGTGCCAGCAGCTTGGGTCTAGCGGGAGGTTTCTACGAGCAGTACTTC.

This chain uses TRBV19 with TRBJ2-1; 10 bases align to TRBD1. The J segment lost 1 base and the V segment lost 5 bases, leaving 11 bases of the junction unmatched. CDR3 length equals 18 residues. Germline CDR1 and CDR2: LNHDA and SQIVND (reference sequence). The CDR3 coding sequence is TGTGCCAGTAGTTCACACCCGGGACAGGGGACGTCCTACAATGAGCAGTTCTTC. It is translated as CASSSHPGQGTSYNEQFF.

This clone was seen once. The chain has TRBV29-1 and TRBJ2-2; 7 positions agree with TRBD1. J lost 7 bases, V lost 2 bases, and 10 bases had no gene match. Germline V gene sequence: CDR1 SQVTM, CDR2 ANQGSEA. The CDR3 totals 15 residues. CDR3 sequence (DNA): TGCAGCGTTGAAAAAAGGGACAGTCGATACGGGGAGCTGTTTTTT. Translated, it gives CSVEKRDSRYGELFF.

This clone was detected only a few times. The V call is TRBV6-1, the J call TRBJ2-2; D gene ambiguous. The germline gives CDR1 MNHNS, CDR2 SASEGT. Between the trimmed V and J ends, which lost 7 bases and 6 bases, there was a span of 6 bases. The CDR3 has 11 residues. The CDR3 DNA sequence: TGTGCCAGCAACACCCCCGGGGAGCTGTTTTTT. It is translated as CASNTPGELFF.

The chain carries TRBV7-8 and TRBJ2-7; TRBD2 matches at 9 bases. Germline CDR1 reads SGHVS; CDR2 reads FQNEAQ. The CDR3 has 15 residues. Losses at the gene ends were 6 bases for V and 6 bases for J; bases not matched to a gene: 12. CDR3 region: CASSLPGLAISEQYF. The CDR3 region has the DNA TGTGCCAGCAGTTTACCGGGACTAGCTATTTCCGAGCAGTACTTC.

The genes are TRBV7-2 and TRBJ2-2; 7 bases fit TRBD1. Germline CDR1 is SGHTA and CDR2 is FQGNSA. The J segment lost 5 bases and the V segment lost 5 bases, leaving 14 bases of the junction unmatched. The CDR3 length is 17 residues. CDR3 nucleotides: TGTGCCAGCAGCCCCCCTGGGGCAGGGGGTTTTACCGGGGAGCTGTTTTTT. It is translated as CASSPPGAGGFTGELFF.

This clone has a single count. V gene TRBV6-1 combines with J gene TRBJ1-1; a weak D match, TRBD1 (6 bases). The V end lost 5 bases, the J end lost 3 bases, and 16 bases lay between the germline ends. Germline lookup yields CDR1 MNHNS and CDR2 SASEGT. This CDR3 has 15 residues. CDR3 sequence: CASSLTGGRDTEAFF. DNA of the CDR3: TGTGCCAGCAGTCTCACGGGGGGGCGGGACACTGAAGCTTTCTTT.

J is TRBJ2-3 and V is TRBV28; 9 bases match TRBD1. The trim removed 4 bases at V and 4 bases at J, leaving 6 bases unmatched. The CDR3 extends over 15 amino acids. The germline gives CDR1 MDHEN, CDR2 SYDVKM. The CDR3 bases are TGTGCCAGCAGTTCCCCGGGACAGGGCGCAGATACGCAGTATTTT. Amino acids: CASSSPGQGADTQYF. Complete variable domain (other parts from reference TRBV28 and TRBJ2-3): DVKVTQSSRYLVKRTGEKVFLECVQDMDHENMFWYRQDPGLGLRLIYFSYDVKMKEKGDIPEGYSVSREKKERFSLILESASTNQTSMYLCASSSPGQGADTQYFGPGTRLTVL.

The chain carries TRBV7-8 and TRBJ2-7; 9 nucleotides align to TRBD2. There are 16 residues in the CDR3. J was trimmed by 4 bases and V by 5 bases; bases with no gene match: 12. The germline V gene has CDR1 SGHVS and CDR2 FQNEAQ. The CDR3 sequence is CASSRGLASGMYEQYF. CDR3 DNA sequence: TGTGCCAGCAGCCGAGGGTTGGCTAGCGGGATGTACGAGCAGTACTTC.

The chain recombines TRBV19 with TRBJ1-5; D may be TRBD1 (5 bases). The CDR3 is 14 residues long. The V gene's germline CDR1 is LNHDA and CDR2 SQIVND (reference sequence). Deletions cut 5 bases from V and 3 bases from J, with 11 bases between. CDR3 loop: CASSGDSDNQPQHF. The CDR3 region has the DNA TGTGCCAGTAGTGGGGACTCAGACAATCAGCCCCAGCATTTT.

This clone was recorded a few times. The genes are TRBV28 and TRBJ2-7; D not certain. The V and J ends lost 6 bases and 0 bases respectively, with 9 bases between them. This CDR3 spans 13 amino acids. CDR1 and CDR2 from the germline V gene are MDHEN and SYDVKM. CDR3 protein: CASSAASSYEQYF. CDR3 bases: TGTGCCAGCAGCGCCGCTAGCTCCTACGAGCAGTACTTC.

J is TRBJ1-2 and V is TRBV18, with 7 nucleotides matching TRBD1. Germline CDR1 and CDR2: KGHSH and LQKENI. The CDR3 has 15 residues. J lost 2 bases, V lost 3 bases, and 6 bases had no gene match. The CDR3 bases are TGTGCCAGCTCACCGGGGGACAGACAAAACTATGGCTACACCTTC. Translation: CASSPGDRQNYGYTF.

The chain is built from TRBV10-3 and TRBJ2-3; 9 positions match TRBD1. There are 16 residues in the CDR3. Trimming cost V 3 bases and J 3 bases; bases outside gene matches: 7. CDR1 is ENHRY, CDR2 SYGVKD, per germline. CDR3 nucleotide sequence: TGTGCCATCAGTGACCCGAGACAGGGGGTGACAGATACGCAGTATTTT. Amino acid sequence: CAISDPRQGVTDTQYF.

The rearrangement joins TRBV6-1 to TRBJ1-5, with D possibly being TRBD1 (5 bases). V lost 1 base, J lost 3 bases, and 7 bases lay in between. Germline CDR1 MNHNS, CDR2 SASEGT. CDR3 length: 14 residues. This CDR3 reads CASSEGQYNQPQHF. The CDR3 DNA reads TGTGCCAGCAGTGAAGGACAGTACAATCAGCCCCAGCATTTT.

The chain couples TRBV10-3 to TRBJ2-7; D is possibly TRBD2 (5 bases). The ends were cut back, 3 bases at V and 0 bases at J, with 12 bases in the middle. CDR3 length: 15 amino acids. Germline V gene lookup returns CDR1 ENHRY and CDR2 SYGVKD. The CDR3 nucleotides read TGTGCCATCAGTGACCCCGGGGTCCCCTCCTACGAGCAGTACTTC. This gives the protein CAISDPGVPSYEQYF.

Written as DNA, the CDR3 is TGTGCCAGCAGTGACGGGGAATCGACTGAAGCTTTCTTT. This gives the protein CASSDGESTEAFF. This chain joins TRBV2 and TRBJ1-1, with D unresolved. V was trimmed by 3 bases and J by 5 bases, leaving 10 bases between them. CDR3 length equals 13 residues. CDR1 SNHLY and CDR2 FYNNEI come from the germline V gene.

In its sample, this clone was seen a few times. This CDR3 reads CASSGNTRGYGYTF. CDR3 DNA: TGTGCCAGCAGTGGAAATACGCGGGGCTATGGCTACACCTTC. The chain is built from TRBV27 and TRBJ1-2, with D unresolved. CDR1 is MNHEY and CDR2 is SMNVEV in the germline V gene (reference sequence). Trimming shortened V by 5 bases and J by 4 bases, and 14 bases separated the two germline ends. This CDR3 region has 14 residues.

The chain links TRBV6-5 to TRBJ1-1; D not certain. The germline V gene encodes CDR1 MNHEY and CDR2 SVGAGI. V lost 8 bases and J 1 base, leaving 11 bases between the germline ends. This CDR3 is built from 13 residues. The CDR3 bases are TGTGCCAGCGGAGGACGGGGGAACACTGAAGCTTTCTTT. Translating it yields CASGGRGNTEAFF.

The chain couples TRBV27 to TRBJ2-3; 8 nucleotides align to TRBD1. The germline CDR1 and CDR2 sequences are MNHEY and SMNVEV (reference sequence). V gave up 2 bases and J gave up 1 base; unmatched junction bases: 5. The CDR3 runs 16 residues. The CDR3 reads CASSLKEDRGTDTQYF. The CDR3 nucleotides read TGTGCCAGCAGTTTAAAAGAGGACAGGGGCACAGATACGCAGTATTTT.

This chain joins TRBV11-3 and TRBJ2-5; 7 bases are a match to TRBD1. The CDR3 is 15 residues long. The V gene end was trimmed by 6 bases and the J gene end by 4 bases; junction bases not matched to a gene: 11. Germline assignment: CDR1 SGHNT and CDR2 YENEEA. The CDR3 is CASRKTGSRGETQYF. The CDR3 DNA follows: TGTGCCAGCAGAAAGACAGGGTCGAGGGGAGAGACCCAGTACTTC.

This CDR3 is CASSTGDSHYEQYF. CDR3 sequence (DNA): TGTGCCAGCAGCACGGGGGACAGTCACTACGAGCAGTACTTC. This chain connects TRBV13 to TRBJ2-7, with TRBD1 as a possible D gene (7 bases). Trimming pared 5 bases from V and 3 bases from J, leaving 14 bases between. This CDR3 has 14 residues. Germline V lookup: CDR1 PRHDT, CDR2 FYEKMQ (reference sequence).

The rearrangement joins TRBV6-5 to TRBJ1-4; unclear D gene. The germline V and J ends were trimmed by 4 bases and 8 bases, with 20 bases remaining between them. In germline, CDR1 is MNHEY, CDR2 SVGAGI. The CDR3 is made up of 16 amino acids. The CDR3 reads CASSSRRWARSEKLFF. The CDR3 bases are TGTGCCAGCAGTTCTCGTCGATGGGCCCGCTCGGAAAAACTGTTTTTT.

V gene TRBV11-2 combines with J gene TRBJ1-4; unclear D gene. This CDR3 has 14 residues. The ends were cut back, 6 bases at V and 7 bases at J, with 15 bases in the middle. CDR1 is SGHAT and CDR2 is FQNNGV in the germline V gene. CDR3 in amino acids: CASSLYEFGEKLFF. The DNA of the CDR3 is TGTGCCAGCAGTCTATATGAGTTTGGTGAAAAACTGTTTTTT.